The 20 T cell receptor beta chains given below trace back to one sample, sequenced in a study of T cell changes during pregnancy in multiple sclerosis. Data came from immunoSEQ multiplex PCR; TCRdb stores just in-frame clones and leaves some out. The sample carries under 85,000 clones, 75% to 95% recorded once. The sequenced sample was peripheral blood, obtained in the third trimester of pregnancy. The source is a female donor with multiple sclerosis, enrolled in a pregnancy study.

The chain joins TRBV19 to TRBJ1-3, with 9 positions matching TRBD1. This CDR3 region has 17 residues. Germline trimming cut 6 bases from V and 0 bases from J; bases unmatched to any gene: 9. The germline gives CDR1 LNHDA, CDR2 SQIVND (reference sequence). Here the CDR3 reads CASSDQGQGVSGNTIYF. The CDR3 DNA sequence: TGTGCCAGTAGCGACCAGGGACAGGGAGTCTCTGGAAACACCATATATTTT.

The gene calls are TRBV25-1 and TRBJ2-1, with TRBD2 as a possible D gene (6 bases). CDR3 size: 18 residues. Trimming left V 3 bases short and J 4 bases short, with 22 bases between. CDR1 and CDR2 from the germline V gene are MGHDK and SYGVNS. The CDR3 DNA is TGTGCCAGCAGTGAGCTAGCGAGAAATTCCACACCGTACAATGAGCAGTTCTTC. As protein: CASSELARNSTPYNEQFF.

This clone showed up many times. The gene calls are TRBV30 and TRBJ1-1, with D possibly being TRBD1 (5 bases). Trimming took off 8 bases at V and 8 bases at J, with 21 bases between the two ends. This CDR3 spans 13 amino acids. Germline CDR1 is GTSNPN and CDR2 is SVGIG (reference sequence). The DNA for the CDR3 is TGTGCCCAAAATCGACAGCGCGCGGGGGAAGCTTTCTTT. It encodes CAQNRQRAGEAFF.

The chain carries TRBV13 and TRBJ2-1; tentative D call: TRBD2 (5 bases). Germline CDR1 PRHDT, CDR2 FYEKMQ (reference sequence). The V end lost 2 bases, the J end lost 5 bases, and 10 bases lay between the germline ends. The CDR3 covers 14 residues. This CDR3 reads CASSLRGRNNEQFF. As DNA, the CDR3 is TGTGCCAGCAGCTTACGGGGTCGCAACAATGAGCAGTTCTTC.

This clone was picked up one time. The rearrangement links TRBV6-1 to TRBJ1-5; 8 positions match TRBD1. This CDR3 is 15 amino acids long. With 3 bases clipped from V and 5 bases from J, the junction kept 6 bases outside the gene matches. The V gene's germline CDR1 is MNHNS and CDR2 SASEGT. The CDR3 DNA sequence: TGTGCCAGCAGTGAGGACAGGGCCTTCTATCAGCCCCAGCATTTT. This codes for CASSEDRAFYQPQHF.

J is TRBJ1-5 and V is TRBV5-1, with 10 bases identical to TRBD1. The J segment lost 0 bases and the V segment lost 3 bases, leaving 3 bases of the junction unmatched. Germline V CDR1 and CDR2: SGHRS, YFSETQ. This CDR3 has 16 residues. CDR3 nucleotide sequence: TGCGCCAGCAGCTGGGGGACAGGGGATAGCAATCAGCCCCAGCATTTT. Its protein is CASSWGTGDSNQPQHF. The whole variable domain, filled in from reference TRBV5-1 and TRBJ1-5, reads KAGVTQTPRYLIKTRGQQVTLSCSPISGHRSVSWYQQTPGQGLQFLFEYFSETQRNKGNFPGRFSGRQFSNSRSEMNVSTLELGDSALYLCASSWGTGDSNQPQHFGDGTRLSIL.

This clone appeared a few times. The chain recombines TRBV19 with TRBJ1-1; 10 bases align to TRBD1. Looked up from germline, CDR1 is LNHDA and CDR2 is SQIVND (reference sequence). After removal of 3 bases from V and 4 bases from J, the junction contained 5 bases not matched to a gene. The CDR3 covers 15 residues. The CDR3 sequence: CASSIRQGAGTEAFF. DNA of the CDR3: TGTGCCAGTAGTATCCGACAGGGGGCTGGCACTGAAGCTTTCTTT. The whole variable domain, filled in from reference TRBV19 and TRBJ1-1, reads DGGITQSPKYLFRKEGQNVTLSCEQNLNHDAMYWYRQDPGQGLRLIYYSQIVNDFQKGDIAEGYSVSREKKESFPLTVTSAQKNPTAFYLCASSIRQGAGTEAFFGQGTRLTVV.

The chain employs TRBV9 and TRBJ2-7, with 10 bases lining up with TRBD1. Trimming took 4 bases from V and 4 from J; bases not matched to a gene: 2. The CDR3 consists of 13 residues. Germline V lookup: CDR1 SGDLS, CDR2 YYNGEE. The chain's CDR3 is CASSTGQGYEQYF. The CDR3 DNA reads TGTGCCAGCAGCACGGGACAGGGGTACGAGCAGTACTTC.

The chain uses TRBV19 and TRBJ1-1, with D uncertain. The CDR3 is made up of 14 amino acids. V lost 7 bases and J lost 0, with 12 bases in between. Germline CDR1 reads LNHDA; CDR2 reads SQIVND (reference sequence). Here the CDR3 reads CASTPSRLNTEAFF. The CDR3 coding sequence is TGTGCCAGTACCCCCTCCAGATTGAACACTGAAGCTTTCTTT. Drawing the rest from reference TRBV19 and TRBJ1-1, the complete variable domain is DGGITQSPKYLFRKEGQNVTLSCEQNLNHDAMYWYRQDPGQGLRLIYYSQIVNDFQKGDIAEGYSVSREKKESFPLTVTSAQKNPTAFYLCASTPSRLNTEAFFGQGTRLTVV.

This chain uses TRBV5-1 with TRBJ2-3; D is perhaps TRBD1 (6 bases). V lost 2 bases and J lost 2, with 9 bases in between. CDR1 and CDR2 from the germline V gene are SGHRS and YFSETQ. The CDR3 runs 14 residues. This CDR3 reads CASSLGGDTDTQYF. The CDR3 nucleotides are TGCGCCAGCAGCTTAGGGGGAGACACAGATACGCAGTATTTT.

The chain couples TRBV7-2 to TRBJ2-3; TRBD2 matches at 9 bases. The V segment lost 2 bases and the J segment 1 base; nucleotides outside the gene matches: 4. The CDR3 totals 16 residues. In germline, CDR1 is SGHTA, CDR2 FQGNSA. CDR3 protein: CASSLIAGVGTDTQYF. The CDR3, as DNA: TGTGCCAGCAGCTTAATAGCGGGGGTTGGCACAGATACGCAGTATTTT.

This chain uses TRBV10-2 with TRBJ2-5, with no clear D. The CDR3 spans 15 residues. Germline CDR1 WSHSY, CDR2 SAAADI. V was shortened by 3 bases and J by 5 bases, with 16 bases between the two germline ends. Here the CDR3 DNA reads TGCGCCAGCAGTGATGCGGTCACGACCGGGGAGACCCAGTACTTC. This sequence encodes CASSDAVTTGETQYF.

This rearrangement joins TRBV9 to TRBJ1-5, with TRBD1 as a possible D gene (6 bases). The V gene lost 4 bases and the J gene lost 5 bases, with 10 bases spanning the gap. The CDR3 runs 13 residues. CDR1 is SGDLS, CDR2 YYNGEE, per germline. CDR3 DNA: TGTGCCAGCAGCCCTAACAGGGATCAGCCCCAGCATTTT. As protein: CASSPNRDQPQHF.

V is TRBV6-1 and J is TRBJ1-2; 9 bases fit TRBD1. The V gene end was trimmed by 6 bases and the J gene end by 3 bases; junction bases not matched to a gene: 5. This CDR3 is built from 14 residues. The germline V gene encodes CDR1 MNHNS and CDR2 SASEGT. CDR3 residues: CASSGTGSDYGYTF. The CDR3 nucleotides read TGTGCCAGCAGCGGGACAGGGAGCGACTATGGCTACACCTTC.

This clone showed up just once. This chain links TRBV11-3 with TRBJ2-1; 9 nucleotides align to TRBD1. V lost 8 bases to trimming and J lost 4 bases; unmatched junction nucleotides: 9. The germline CDR1 and CDR2 sequences are SGHNT and YENEEA. The length of the CDR3 is 15 residues. The CDR3 sequence is CASGTGGVGYNEQFF. The DNA of the CDR3 is TGTGCCAGCGGAACAGGGGGCGTTGGGTACAATGAGCAGTTCTTC. Drawing the rest from reference TRBV11-3 and TRBJ2-1, the complete variable domain is EAGVVQSPRYKIIEKKQPVAFWCNPISGHNTLYWYLQNLGQGPELLIRYENEEAVDDSQLPKDRFSAERLKGVDSTLKIQPAELGDSAVYLCASGTGGVGYNEQFFGPGTRLTVL.

V is TRBV14 and J is TRBJ1-1, with D tentatively TRBD1 (5 bases). Germline lookup yields CDR1 SGHDN and CDR2 FVKESK. This CDR3 is built from 13 residues. Trimming took off 3 bases at V and 1 base at J, with 6 bases between the two ends. CDR3 sequence reads: CASSHGGNTEAFF. The CDR3 DNA follows: TGTGCCAGCAGCCACGGGGGGAACACTGAAGCTTTCTTT.

This rearrangement joins TRBV18 to TRBJ1-3; tentatively, D is TRBD1 (5 bases). V lost 0 bases and J lost 2, with 8 bases in between. Looked up from germline, CDR1 is KGHSH and CDR2 is LQKENI. This CDR3 has 15 amino acids. The CDR3 region has the DNA TGTGCCAGCTCACCACCGGGGGGAACTGGAAACACCATATATTTT. Translated, it gives CASSPPGGTGNTIYF.

The count of this clone is one. V usage is TRBV11-3 and J usage is TRBJ2-2; a weak D match, TRBD2 (6 bases). With 5 bases removed from V and 2 bases from J, the gap between germline ends came to 15 bases. Germline V gene lookup returns CDR1 SGHNT and CDR2 YENEEA. This CDR3 comprises 16 residues. The CDR3: CASSPREAGNTGELFF. Here the CDR3 DNA reads TGTGCCAGCAGCCCTCGGGAAGCGGGTAACACCGGGGAGCTGTTTTTT.

V usage is TRBV7-6 and J usage is TRBJ2-7; TRBD1 agrees at 8 bases. This CDR3 contains 15 residues. From germline, CDR1 is SGHVS and CDR2 FNYEAQ. J lost 5 bases, V lost 1 base, and 7 bases had no gene match. CDR3 loop: CASSLGTGMEHEQYF. In DNA form, the CDR3 reads TGTGCCAGCAGCTTAGGGACAGGGATGGAGCACGAGCAGTACTTC.

The chain employs TRBV19 and TRBJ1-3; D gene ambiguous. The CDR3 length is 15 residues. Germline V gene lookup returns CDR1 LNHDA and CDR2 SQIVND (reference sequence). V lost 5 bases and J 3 bases, leaving 14 bases between the germline ends. The CDR3 DNA reads TGTGCCAGTAGTCCTCGGGATGCGGGTGGAAACACCATATATTTT. Its translation: CASSPRDAGGNTIYF.